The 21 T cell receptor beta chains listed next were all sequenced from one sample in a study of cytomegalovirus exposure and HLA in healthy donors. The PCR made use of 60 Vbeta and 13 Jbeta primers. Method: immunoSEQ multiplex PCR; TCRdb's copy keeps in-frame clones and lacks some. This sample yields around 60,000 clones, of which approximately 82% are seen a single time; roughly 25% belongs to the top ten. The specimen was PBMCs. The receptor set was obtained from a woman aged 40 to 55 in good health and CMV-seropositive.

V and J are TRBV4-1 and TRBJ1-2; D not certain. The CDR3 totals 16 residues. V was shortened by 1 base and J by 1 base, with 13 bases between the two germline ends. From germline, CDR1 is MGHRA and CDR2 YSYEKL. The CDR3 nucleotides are TGCGCCAGCAGCCAAGGGGAGACACATTATAACTATGGCTACACCTTC. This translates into CASSQGETHYNYGYTF.

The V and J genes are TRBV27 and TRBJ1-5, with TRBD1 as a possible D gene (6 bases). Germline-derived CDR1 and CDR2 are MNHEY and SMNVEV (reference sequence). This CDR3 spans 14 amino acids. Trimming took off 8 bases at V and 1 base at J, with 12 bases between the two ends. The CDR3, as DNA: TGTGCCAGCGGTCTCGGACAGAGCAATCAGCCCCAGCATTTT. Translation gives CASGLGQSNQPQHF.

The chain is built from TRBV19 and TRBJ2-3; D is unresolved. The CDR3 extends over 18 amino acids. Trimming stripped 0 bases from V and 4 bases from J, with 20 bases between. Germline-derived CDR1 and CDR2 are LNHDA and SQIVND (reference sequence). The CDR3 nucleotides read TGTGCCAGTAGTATAGACCCTTATCACTACGATACACCAGATACGCAGTATTTT. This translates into CASSIDPYHYDTPDTQYF.

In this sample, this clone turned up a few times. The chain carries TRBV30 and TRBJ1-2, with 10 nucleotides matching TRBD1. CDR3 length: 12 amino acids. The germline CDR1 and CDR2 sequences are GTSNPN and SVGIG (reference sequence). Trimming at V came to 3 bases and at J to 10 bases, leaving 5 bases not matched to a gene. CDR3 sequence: CAWRGTGDDYTF. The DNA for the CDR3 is TGTGCCTGGAGGGGGACAGGGGACGACTACACCTTC.

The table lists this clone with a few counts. CDR3: CSGGDPLTYEQYF. The DNA of the CDR3 is TGCAGCGGGGGGGACCCCCTGACCTACGAGCAGTACTTC. The V and J genes are TRBV29-1 and TRBJ2-7, with a tentative D call TRBD2 (6 bases). This CDR3 comprises 13 residues. The V end was cut by 7 bases, the J end by 2 bases, with 15 bases between. The V gene's germline CDR1 is SQVTM and CDR2 ANQGSEA.

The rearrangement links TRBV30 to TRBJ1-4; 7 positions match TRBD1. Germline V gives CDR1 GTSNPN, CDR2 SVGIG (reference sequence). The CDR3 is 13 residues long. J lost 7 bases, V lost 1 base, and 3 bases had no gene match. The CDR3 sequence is CAWSGQGGEKLFF. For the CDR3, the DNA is TGTGCCTGGAGTGGGCAGGGGGGTGAAAAACTGTTTTTT.

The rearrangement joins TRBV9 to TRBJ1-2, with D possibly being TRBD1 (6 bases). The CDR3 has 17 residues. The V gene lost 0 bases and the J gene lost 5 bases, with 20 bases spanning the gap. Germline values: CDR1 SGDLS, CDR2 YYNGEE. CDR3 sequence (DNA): TGTGCCAGCAGCGTAGACCGCCGAGGGGGGGATTTATATGGCTACACCTTC. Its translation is CASSVDRRGGDLYGYTF. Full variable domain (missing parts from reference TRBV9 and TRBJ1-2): DSGVTQTPKHLITATGQRVTLRCSPRSGDLSVYWYQQSLDQGLQFLIQYYNGEERAKGNILERFSAQQFPDLHSELNLSSLELGDSALYFCASSVDRRGGDLYGYTFGSGTRLTVV.

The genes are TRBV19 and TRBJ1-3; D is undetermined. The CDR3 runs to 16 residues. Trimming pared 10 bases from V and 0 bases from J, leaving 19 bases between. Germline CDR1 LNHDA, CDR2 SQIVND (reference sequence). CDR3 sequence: CATAGLHGVSGNTIYF. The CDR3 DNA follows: TGTGCCACCGCCGGGCTCCACGGGGTCTCTGGAAACACCATATATTTT.

CDR3 protein: CASRPDRGVDQPQHF. The CDR3 DNA sequence: TGTGCCAGCAGGCCGGACAGGGGAGTGGATCAGCCCCAGCATTTT. This chain connects TRBV28 to TRBJ1-5, with 9 bases fitting TRBD1. The germline V gene has CDR1 MDHEN and CDR2 SYDVKM. The CDR3 extends over 15 amino acids. Losses at the gene ends were 6 bases for V and 5 bases for J; bases not matched to a gene: 8.

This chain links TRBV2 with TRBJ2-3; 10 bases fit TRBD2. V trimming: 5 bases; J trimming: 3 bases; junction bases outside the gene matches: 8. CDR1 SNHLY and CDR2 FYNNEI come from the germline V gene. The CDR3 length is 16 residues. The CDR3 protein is CASSPERGGLTDTQYF. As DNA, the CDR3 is TGTGCCAGCAGTCCGGAGCGGGGGGGCCTGACAGATACGCAGTATTTT.

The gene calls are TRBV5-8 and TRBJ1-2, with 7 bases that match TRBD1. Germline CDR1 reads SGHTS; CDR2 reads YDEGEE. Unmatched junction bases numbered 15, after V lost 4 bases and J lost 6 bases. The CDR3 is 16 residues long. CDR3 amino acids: CASSPRQGRKSHGYTF. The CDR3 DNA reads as TGTGCCAGCAGCCCCCGACAGGGAAGGAAATCGCATGGCTACACCTTC.

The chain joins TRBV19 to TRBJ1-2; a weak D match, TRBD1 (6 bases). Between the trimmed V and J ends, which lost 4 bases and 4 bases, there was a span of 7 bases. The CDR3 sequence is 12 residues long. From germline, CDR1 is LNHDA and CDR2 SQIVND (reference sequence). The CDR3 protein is CASSKTGYGYTF. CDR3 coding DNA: TGTGCCAGTAGTAAGACAGGCTATGGCTACACCTTC.

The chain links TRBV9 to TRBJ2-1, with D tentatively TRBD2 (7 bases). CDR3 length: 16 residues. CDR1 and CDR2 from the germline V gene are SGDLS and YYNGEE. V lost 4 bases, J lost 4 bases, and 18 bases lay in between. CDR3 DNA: TGTGCCAGCAGCTCCCTAGTGGGGGGGCCTTACAATGAGCAGTTCTTC. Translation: CASSSLVGGPYNEQFF.

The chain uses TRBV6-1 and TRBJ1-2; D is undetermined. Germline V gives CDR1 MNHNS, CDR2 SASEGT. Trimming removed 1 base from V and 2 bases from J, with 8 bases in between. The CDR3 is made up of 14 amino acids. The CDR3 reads CASSEGSGNYGYTF. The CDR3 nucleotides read TGTGCCAGCAGTGAAGGGTCCGGGAACTATGGCTACACCTTC.

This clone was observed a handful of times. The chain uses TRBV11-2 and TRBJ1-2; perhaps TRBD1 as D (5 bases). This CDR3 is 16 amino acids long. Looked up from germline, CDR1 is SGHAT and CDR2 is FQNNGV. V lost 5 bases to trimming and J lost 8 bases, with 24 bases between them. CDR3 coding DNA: TGTGCCAGCAGCCGCTCCTCCGCGGGGGAACCTTTGGGCTACACCTTC. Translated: CASSRSSAGEPLGYTF.

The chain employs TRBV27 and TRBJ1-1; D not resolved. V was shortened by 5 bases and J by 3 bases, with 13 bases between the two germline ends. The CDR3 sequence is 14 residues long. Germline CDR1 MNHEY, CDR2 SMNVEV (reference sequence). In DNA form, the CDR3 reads TGTGCCAGCAGTGAGCCTGGAGGGTACACTGAAGCTTTCTTT. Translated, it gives CASSEPGGYTEAFF.

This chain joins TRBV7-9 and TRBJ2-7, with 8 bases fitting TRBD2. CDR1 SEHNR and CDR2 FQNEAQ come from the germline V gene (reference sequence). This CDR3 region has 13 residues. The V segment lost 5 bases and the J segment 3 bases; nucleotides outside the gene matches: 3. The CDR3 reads CASSRGGNYEQYF. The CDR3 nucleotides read TGTGCCAGCAGCCGGGGGGGGAACTACGAGCAGTACTTC.

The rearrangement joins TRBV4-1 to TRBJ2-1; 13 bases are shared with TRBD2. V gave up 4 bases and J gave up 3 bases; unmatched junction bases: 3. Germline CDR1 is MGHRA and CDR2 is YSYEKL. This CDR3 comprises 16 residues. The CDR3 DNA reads TGCGCCAGCAGCCGTGGGACTAGCGGGGACTACAATGAGCAGTTCTTC. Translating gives CASSRGTSGDYNEQFF.

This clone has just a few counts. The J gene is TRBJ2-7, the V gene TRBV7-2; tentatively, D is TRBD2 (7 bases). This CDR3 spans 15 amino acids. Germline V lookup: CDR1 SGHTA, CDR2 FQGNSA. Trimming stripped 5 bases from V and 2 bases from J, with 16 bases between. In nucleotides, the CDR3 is TGTGCCAGCAGCATGGGGGCGGGGGCGGCCTACGAGCAGTACTTC. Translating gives CASSMGAGAAYEQYF.

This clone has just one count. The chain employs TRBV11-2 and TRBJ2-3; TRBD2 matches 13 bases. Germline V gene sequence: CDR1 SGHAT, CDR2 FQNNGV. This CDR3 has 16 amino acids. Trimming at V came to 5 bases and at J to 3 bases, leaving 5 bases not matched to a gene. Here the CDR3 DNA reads TGTGCCAGCAGCCTCGGGACTAGCGGGACTACAGATACGCAGTATTTT. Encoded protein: CASSLGTSGTTDTQYF.

CDR3 sequence reads: CASSVGAGGAGGYTF. The CDR3 nucleotides read TGTGCCAGCAGCGTAGGGGCAGGGGGCGCAGGTGGCTACACCTTC. This sequence joins TRBV9 and TRBJ1-2, with 8 bases matching TRBD1. Unmatched junction bases numbered 8, after V lost 0 bases and J lost 7 bases. The CDR3 is made up of 15 amino acids. The germline gives CDR1 SGDLS, CDR2 YYNGEE.